This entry is about one T cell receptor beta chain. As yet, its antigen is unknown. The CDR3 spans 12 residues. Per germline, CDR1 GTSNPN and CDR2 SVGIG (reference sequence). V was cut by 6 bases and J by 2 bases, with 8 bases left in between. This sample is part of a study of T cell responses to AZD1222 COVID-19 vaccine. Generated by immunoSEQ multiplex PCR, the TCRdb table keeps only in-frame clones and is missing some. This sample has 60,000 to 90,000 clones; roughly 84% occur once, and the top ten carry roughly 18%. Study results and caveats: A rise in Spike-specific TCR breadth and depth followed two AZD1222 doses. At 160-218 and 743-854, vaccine-associated CD4 TCRs were dominant, and they spanned spike.

This clonotype originated in an adult who received the AZD1222 COVID-19 vaccine. The specimen was peripheral blood, collected 28 days after the second AZD1222 dose. J is TRBJ1-3 and V is TRBV30; D is perhaps TRBD1 (6 bases). CDR3: CACNRAGNTIYF. The CDR3 DNA follows: TGTGCCTGTAACAGGGCTGGAAACACCATATATTTT.